This entry lists 18 T cell receptor beta chains sequenced from one sample in a study of blood T cells in healthy people across ages. PCR was performed a second time for 7 to 11 cycles using a sample-barcoded 5' primer and a J-beta primer mix. TCRdb processed the 5' RACE reads anew with MiXCR; each CDR3 protein has one entry. The sample holds some 880,000 distinct CDR3 sequences; under 40% are singletons and the top ten take 10% to 15%. What was sequenced was blood. All receptors derive from a man between 18 and 29 years old in good health.

This clonotype has a count of ten or more. This sequence joins TRBV7-8 and TRBJ2-7; D is undetermined. The CDR3 contains 11 residues. V lost 1 base to trimming and J lost 6 bases, with 4 bases between them. Germline CDR1 is SGHVS and CDR2 is FQNEAQ. The CDR3 is CASSLEAEQYF. In nucleotides, the CDR3 is TGTGCCAGCAGCTTAGAAGCCGAGCAGTACTTC. Complete variable domain (other parts from reference TRBV7-8 and TRBJ2-7): GAGVSQSPRYKVAKRGQDVALRCDPISGHVSLFWYQQALGQGPEFLTYFQNEAQLDKSGLPSDRFFAERPEGSVSTLKIQRTQQEDSAVYLCASSLEAEQYFGPGTRLTVT.

This clonotype was counted only a few times. The V gene is TRBV7-3, the J gene TRBJ1-2; D remains unclear. The CDR3 length is 13 residues. CDR1 and CDR2 (germline): SGHTA, FQGTGA. The ends were cut back, 3 bases at V and 6 bases at J, with 11 bases in the middle. This chain's CDR3 is CASSFFPGDGYTF. In nucleotides, the CDR3 is TGTGCCAGCAGCTTCTTCCCAGGTGATGGCTACACCTTC.

At least ten counts were recorded for this clonotype. The chain is built from TRBV30 and TRBJ1-1; D possibly corresponds to TRBD1 (6 bases). Trimming left V 3 bases short and J 2 bases short, with 13 bases between. Germline-derived CDR1 and CDR2 are GTSNPN and SVGIG (reference sequence). The CDR3 loop spans 14 amino acids. The CDR3 here is CAWSLAGDNTEAFF. CDR3 coding DNA: TGTGCCTGGAGCTTGGCAGGGGACAACACTGAAGCTTTCTTT.

This clonotype has a handful of counts. This rearrangement joins TRBV7-9 to TRBJ2-6; D not certain. Germline assignment: CDR1 SEHNR and CDR2 FQNEAQ (reference sequence). This CDR3 region has 17 residues. V was cut by 8 bases and J by 0 bases, with 17 bases left in between. CDR3 residues: CASLDLDLHSGANVLTF. The DNA for the CDR3 is TGTGCCAGCCTTGACCTTGACCTTCACTCTGGGGCCAACGTCCTGACTTTC.

The chain couples TRBV28 to TRBJ2-1, with D possibly being TRBD1 (5 bases). Germline values: CDR1 MDHEN, CDR2 SYDVKM. V lost 4 bases and J 1 base, leaving 14 bases between the germline ends. The CDR3 runs 16 residues. The CDR3, as DNA: TGTGCCAGCAGTTATGCCAGGGTTGGTTCCTACAATGAGCAGTTCTTC. Its translation: CASSYARVGSYNEQFF.

There are a few counts of this clonotype. The chain recombines TRBV6-6 with TRBJ2-7, with D perhaps TRBD2 (7 bases). The CDR3 has 13 amino acids. CDR1 is MNHNY and CDR2 is SVGAGI in the germline V gene (reference sequence). Between the trimmed V and J ends, which lost 10 bases and 5 bases, there was a span of 18 bases. In nucleotides, the CDR3 is TGTGCCACCACACGGGGGGCGCACGACGAGCAGTACTTC. It codes for CATTRGAHDEQYF.

This clonotype was seen a handful of times. The chain uses TRBV4-2 and TRBJ2-3; possibly TRBD1 or TRBD2 for D (5 bases each). This CDR3 spans 18 amino acids. V lost 4 bases to trimming and J lost 1 base, with 21 bases between them. The germline CDR1 and CDR2 sequences are LGHNA and YNFKEQ. CDR3 loop: CASSRSESRGRGTDTQYF. CDR3 nucleotides: TGTGCCAGCAGCCGATCTGAAAGTAGGGGACGGGGCACAGATACGCAGTATTTT.

This clonotype was seen only a few times. This chain uses TRBV10-3 with TRBJ2-3; D unclear. Germline-derived CDR1 and CDR2 are ENHRY and SYGVKD. V was shortened by 4 bases and J by 2 bases, with 10 bases between the two germline ends. The CDR3 contains 14 residues. The DNA of the CDR3 is TGTGCCATCAGTGCAGGTGGAGACACAGATACGCAGTATTTT. It translates to CAISAGGDTDTQYF.

In the case of this clonotype: The junction shows a germline mismatch at one end, possibly a read error. CDR3 sequence: CASTYRDTQYF. The CDR3 nucleotides read TGTGCCAGCACTTACAGAGATACGCAGTATTTT. J is TRBJ2-3 and V is TRBV6-6; the D is unclear. The CDR3 is 11 amino acids. Germline V CDR1 and CDR2: MNHNY, SVGAGI (reference sequence).

This clonotype was seen once. This chain links TRBV21-1 with TRBJ1-6. TRBV21-1 is termed a pseudogene. The CDR3 has 14 amino acids. CDR3 in amino acids: CASEGMPNNSPLHF. DNA for the CDR3: TGTGCCAGCGAAGGGATGCCTAATAATTCACCCCTCCACTTT.

This clonotype was seen only once. The chain couples TRBV7-2 to TRBJ1-6; TRBD1 might be the D (5 bases). This CDR3 has 16 residues. Germline assignment: CDR1 SGHTA and CDR2 FQGNSA. V lost 5 bases to trimming and J lost 0 bases, with 11 bases between them. In nucleotides, the CDR3 is TGTGCCAGCAGCCCCCGACAGAACTCCTATAATTCACCCCTCCACTTT. The encoded protein is CASSPRQNSYNSPLHF.

The J gene is TRBJ2-1, the V gene TRBV7-6; D ambiguous. The CDR3 extends over 12 amino acids. In germline, CDR1 is SGHVS, CDR2 FNYEAQ. The germline V and J ends were trimmed by 7 bases and 9 bases, with 13 bases remaining between them. CDR3 nucleotides: TGTGCCAGCACCACCTTAGGTCGTGAGCAGTTCTTC. It encodes CASTTLGREQFF.

The rearrangement links TRBV20-1 to TRBJ1-1, with no clear D. The V end lost 6 bases, the J end lost 0 bases, and 11 bases lay between the germline ends. Germline V gene sequence: CDR1 DFQATT, CDR2 SNEGSKA (reference sequence). This CDR3 has 13 amino acids. The CDR3 region is CSAGGQLNTEAFF. In DNA form, the CDR3 reads TGCAGTGCGGGCGGGCAGCTGAACACTGAAGCTTTCTTT.

The chain combines TRBV6-2 or TRBV6-3 with TRBJ2-7; 9 bases map to TRBD1. V shed 0 bases, J shed 0 bases, and the junction held 6 bases outside the gene matches. This CDR3 spans 17 amino acids. In germline, CDR1 is MNHEY, CDR2 SVGEGT. The CDR3, as DNA: TGTGCCAGCAGTTACTCTGTGACAGGGGGGAGCTCCTACGAGCAGTACTTC. It is translated as CASSYSVTGGSSYEQYF.

Notes on this clonotype: A much larger clone is a single base away; this may be a read error. This chain uses TRBV20-1 with TRBJ2-1; the D is unclear. Germline V gene data show CDR1 as DFQATT and CDR2 as SNEGSKA (reference sequence). The CDR3 is 12 amino acids. CDR3 DNA: TGCAGTGCTGTACGGTCCTACGATGAGCAGTTCTTC. Its translation is CSAVRSYDEQFF.

V and J are TRBV29-1 and TRBJ1-2, with no clear D. In germline, CDR1 is SQVTM, CDR2 ANQGSEA. CDR3 length: 14 residues. The ends were cut back, 4 bases at V and 0 bases at J, with 12 bases in the middle. The CDR3 reads CSVGPRGPNYGYTF. In nucleotides, the CDR3 is TGCAGCGTTGGGCCTCGGGGTCCTAACTATGGCTACACCTTC.

This clonotype was found a few times. The V call is TRBV29-1, the J call TRBJ1-1; D unresolved. This CDR3 spans 14 amino acids. The ends were cut back, 4 bases at V and 10 bases at J, with 22 bases in the middle. Per the germline V gene, CDR1 is SQVTM and CDR2 is ANQGSEA. The CDR3 reads CSVVGLGDYSGAFF. DNA for the CDR3: TGCAGCGTTGTCGGTTTAGGAGATTATAGCGGAGCTTTCTTT.

CDR3 sequence: CASSGNQGLPGSYNEQFF. The DNA for the CDR3 is TGTGCCAGCAGCGGGAACCAAGGACTACCAGGGTCCTACAATGAGCAGTTCTTC. This rearrangement joins TRBV9 to TRBJ2-1; weak D call: TRBD2 (6 bases). V gave up 3 bases and J gave up 1 base, with 20 bases separating them. The CDR3 has 18 amino acids. Germline CDR1 reads SGDLS; CDR2 reads YYNGEE.